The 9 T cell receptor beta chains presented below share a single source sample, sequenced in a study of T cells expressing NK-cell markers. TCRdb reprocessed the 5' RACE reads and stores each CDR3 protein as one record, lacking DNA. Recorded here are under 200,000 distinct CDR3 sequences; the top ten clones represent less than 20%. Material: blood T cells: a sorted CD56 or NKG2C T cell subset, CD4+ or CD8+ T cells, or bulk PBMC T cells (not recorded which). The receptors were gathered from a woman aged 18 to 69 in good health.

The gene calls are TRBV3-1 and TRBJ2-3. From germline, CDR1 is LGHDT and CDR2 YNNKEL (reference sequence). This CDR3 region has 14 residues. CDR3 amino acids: CASRARRSTDTQYF.

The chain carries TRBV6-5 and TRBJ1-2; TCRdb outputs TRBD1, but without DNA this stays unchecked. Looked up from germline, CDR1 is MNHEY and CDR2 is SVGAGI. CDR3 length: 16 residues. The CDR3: CASSYSGTGLNYGYTF.

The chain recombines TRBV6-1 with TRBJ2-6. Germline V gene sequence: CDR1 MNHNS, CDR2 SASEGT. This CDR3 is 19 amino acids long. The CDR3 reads CASSEAPEETFSGANVLTF.

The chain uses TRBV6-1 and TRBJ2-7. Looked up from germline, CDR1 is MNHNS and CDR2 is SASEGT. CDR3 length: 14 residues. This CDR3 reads CASSESGRSYEQYF.

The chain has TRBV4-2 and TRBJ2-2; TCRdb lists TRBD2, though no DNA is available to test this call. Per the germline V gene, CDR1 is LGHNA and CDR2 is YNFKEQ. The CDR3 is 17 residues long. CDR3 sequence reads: CASSQDKLAGVTGELFF.

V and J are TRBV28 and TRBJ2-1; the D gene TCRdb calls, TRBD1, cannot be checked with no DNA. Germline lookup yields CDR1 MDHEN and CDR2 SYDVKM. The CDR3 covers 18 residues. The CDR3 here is CASSPLARLLGGYNEQFF.

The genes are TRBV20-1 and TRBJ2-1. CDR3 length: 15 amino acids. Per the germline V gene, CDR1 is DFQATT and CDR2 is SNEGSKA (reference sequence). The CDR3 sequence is CSAQTSAYPYNEQFF.

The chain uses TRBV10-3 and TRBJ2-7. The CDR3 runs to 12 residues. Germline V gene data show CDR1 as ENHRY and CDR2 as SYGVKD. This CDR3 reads CAIFDGSNEQYF.

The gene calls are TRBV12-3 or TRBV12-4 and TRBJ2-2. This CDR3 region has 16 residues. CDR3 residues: CASNGNGLANTGELFF.